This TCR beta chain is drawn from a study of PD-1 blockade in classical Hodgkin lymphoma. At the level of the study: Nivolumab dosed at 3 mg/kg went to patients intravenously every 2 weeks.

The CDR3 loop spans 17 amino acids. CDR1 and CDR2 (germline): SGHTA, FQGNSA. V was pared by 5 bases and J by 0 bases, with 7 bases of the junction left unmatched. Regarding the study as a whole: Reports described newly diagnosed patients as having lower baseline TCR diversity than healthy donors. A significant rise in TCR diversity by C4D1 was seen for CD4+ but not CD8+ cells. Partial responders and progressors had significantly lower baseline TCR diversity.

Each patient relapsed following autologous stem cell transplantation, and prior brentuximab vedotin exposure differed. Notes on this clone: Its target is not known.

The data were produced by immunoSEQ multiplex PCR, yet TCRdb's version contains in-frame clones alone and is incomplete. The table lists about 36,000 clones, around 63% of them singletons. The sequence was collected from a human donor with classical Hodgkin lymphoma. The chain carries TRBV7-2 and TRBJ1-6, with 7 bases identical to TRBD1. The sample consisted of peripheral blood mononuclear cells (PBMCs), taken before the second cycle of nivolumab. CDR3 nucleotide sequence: TGTGCCAGCAGCCCCGACAGGGTGAGCTCCTATAATTCACCCCTCCACTTT. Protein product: CASSPDRVSSYNSPLHF.